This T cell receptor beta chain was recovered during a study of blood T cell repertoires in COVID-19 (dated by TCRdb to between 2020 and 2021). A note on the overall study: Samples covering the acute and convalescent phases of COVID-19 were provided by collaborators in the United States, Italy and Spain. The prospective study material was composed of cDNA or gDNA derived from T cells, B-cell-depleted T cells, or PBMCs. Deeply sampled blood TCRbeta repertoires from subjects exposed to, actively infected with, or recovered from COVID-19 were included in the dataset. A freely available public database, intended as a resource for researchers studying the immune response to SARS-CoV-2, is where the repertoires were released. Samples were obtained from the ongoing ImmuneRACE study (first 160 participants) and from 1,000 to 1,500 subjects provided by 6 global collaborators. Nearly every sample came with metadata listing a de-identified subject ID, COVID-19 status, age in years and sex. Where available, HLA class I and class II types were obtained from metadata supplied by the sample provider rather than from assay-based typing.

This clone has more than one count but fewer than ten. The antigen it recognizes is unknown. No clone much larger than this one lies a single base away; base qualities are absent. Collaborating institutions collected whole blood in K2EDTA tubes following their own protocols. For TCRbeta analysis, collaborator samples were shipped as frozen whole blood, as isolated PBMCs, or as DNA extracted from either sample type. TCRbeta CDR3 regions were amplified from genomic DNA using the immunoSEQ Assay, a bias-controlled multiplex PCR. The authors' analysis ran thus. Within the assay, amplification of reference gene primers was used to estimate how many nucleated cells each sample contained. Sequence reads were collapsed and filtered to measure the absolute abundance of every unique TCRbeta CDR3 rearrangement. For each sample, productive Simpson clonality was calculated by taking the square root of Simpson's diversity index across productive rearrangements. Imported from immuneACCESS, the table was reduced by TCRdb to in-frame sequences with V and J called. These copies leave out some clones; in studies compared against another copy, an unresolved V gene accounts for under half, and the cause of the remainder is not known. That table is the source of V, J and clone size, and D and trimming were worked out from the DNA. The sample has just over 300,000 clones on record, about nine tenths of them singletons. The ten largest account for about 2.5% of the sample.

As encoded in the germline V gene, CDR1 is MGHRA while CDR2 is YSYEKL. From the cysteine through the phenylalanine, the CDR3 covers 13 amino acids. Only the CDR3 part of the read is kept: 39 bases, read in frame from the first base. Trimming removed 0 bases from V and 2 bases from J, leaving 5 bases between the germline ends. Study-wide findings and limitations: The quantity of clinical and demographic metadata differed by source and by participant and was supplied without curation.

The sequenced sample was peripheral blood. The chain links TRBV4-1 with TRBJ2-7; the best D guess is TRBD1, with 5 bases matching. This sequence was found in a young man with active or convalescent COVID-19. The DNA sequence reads TGCGCCAGCAGCCAAGAGGGGCCCTACGAGCAGTACTTC. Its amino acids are CASSQEGPYEQYF.